Described below is a single T cell receptor (beta chain) sequence and its context. Its antigen is not yet known. The input lacks base qualities; no much larger clone sits a single base away. The source of the sample is a study of CD8 T cells in Susac syndrome (dated by TCRdb to between 2017 and 2020). In terms of the full investigation: Repertoire sequencing was used to test whether CD8+ T cell activation and differentiation in Susac syndrome was antigen driven.

Overall study outcomes, separate from this receptor: The number of individuals in the TCR sequencing and HLA analysis was acknowledged as relatively small.

RNA was extracted using the RNeasy kit, and roughly 0.5 to 1 microgram was reverse transcribed with random hexamers. The immunoSEQ multiplex PCR assay, which covers 54 Vbeta and 13 Jbeta segments, was used to amplify TCR beta CDR3 regions. To correct PCR amplification bias, a synthetic template baseline was used for both primer optimization and computational correction. In the authors' own workflow: Reads were annotated to V, D and J genes per IMGT and analyzed with immunoSEQ Analyzer, keeping only productive sequences. To calculate clonality, Shannon entropy was normalized by log2 of the number of productive unique sequences and then subtracted from one. For each patient and control, public and private clones were evaluated within the 100 most prevalent clones. Susac-specific clones were defined as absent from healthy and MS cohorts, about 1,000 published viral clones and other ImmuneACCESS disease sequences. TCRdb itself trimmed the public reads at Q25 with fastp, ran MiXCR and retained productive beta chains. Identical CDR3 protein sequences are pooled into one entry, listed with their most common genes and DNA. These V and J calls derive from TCRdb rather than the authors' analysis. The sample table records around 160,000 distinct CDR3 sequences; more than 90% of these occur just once. Clones ranked in the top ten supply around 0.15% of the sample.

Peripheral blood CD8+ and CD4+ T cells from healthy donors, Susac syndrome patients and multiple sclerosis patients were profiled using high-throughput TCR beta sequencing. Healthy donors were included as age- and sex-matched controls. Bulk CD8+ and CD4+ T cells were purified magnetically by negative isolation, whereas CD8+ TEMRA cells were enriched by FACS. Blood was drawn into EDTA tubes, processed within 24 hours, and PBMCs were isolated by density gradient centrifugation. PBMCs destined for TCR sequencing were cryopreserved in liquid nitrogen and later thawed in a 37 °C water bath. A purity of at least 90% was achieved for sorted or isolated CD4+, CD8+ and CD8+ TEMRA cells. The cysteine opens and the phenylalanine closes a CDR3 of 15 amino acids. Only the CDR3 part of the read is kept: 45 bases, read in frame from the first base. V gives up 0 bases and J gives up 1 base, and the segment between their germline ends measures 6 bases. Reading the germline V gene (reference sequence) gives CDR1 LGHDT and CDR2 YNNKEL.

Recombination linked TRBV3-1 to TRBJ2-2, with the identity of the D gene unclear. This TCR derives from a human donor in good health. The sequencing input was CD4+ T cells from PBMCs. The DNA is as follows: TGTGCCAGCAGCCAAGATAGGGAGAACACCGGGGAGCTGTTTTTT. Its product reads: CASSQDRENTGELFF.